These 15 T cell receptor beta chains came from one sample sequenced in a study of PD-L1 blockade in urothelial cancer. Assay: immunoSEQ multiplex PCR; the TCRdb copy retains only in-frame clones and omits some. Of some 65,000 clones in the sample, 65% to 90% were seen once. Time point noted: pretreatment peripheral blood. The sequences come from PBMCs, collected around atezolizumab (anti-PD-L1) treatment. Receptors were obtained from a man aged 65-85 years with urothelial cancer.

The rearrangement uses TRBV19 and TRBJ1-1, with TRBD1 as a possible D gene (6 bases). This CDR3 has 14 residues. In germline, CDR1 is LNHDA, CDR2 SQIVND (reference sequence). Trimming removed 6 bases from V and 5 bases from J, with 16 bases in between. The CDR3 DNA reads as TGTGCCAGTAGCTCCCAGGGGACGGGGACTGAAGCTTTCTTT. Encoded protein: CASSSQGTGTEAFF.

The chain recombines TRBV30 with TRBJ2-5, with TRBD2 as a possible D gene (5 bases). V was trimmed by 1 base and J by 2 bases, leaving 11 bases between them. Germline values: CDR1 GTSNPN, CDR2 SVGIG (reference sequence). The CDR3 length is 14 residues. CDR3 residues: CAWSAASGQETQYF. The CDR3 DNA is TGTGCCTGGAGTGCTGCAAGCGGACAAGAGACCCAGTACTTC.

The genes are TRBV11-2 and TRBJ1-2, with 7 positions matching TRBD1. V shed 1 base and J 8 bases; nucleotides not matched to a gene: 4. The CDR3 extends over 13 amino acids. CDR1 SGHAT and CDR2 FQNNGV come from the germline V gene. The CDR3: CASSLGRGQGYTF. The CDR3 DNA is TGTGCCAGCAGCTTAGGGAGGGGGCAAGGCTACACCTTC. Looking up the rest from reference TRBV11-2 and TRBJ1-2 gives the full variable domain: EAGVAQSPRYKIIEKRQSVAFWCNPISGHATLYWYQQILGQGPKLLIQFQNNGVVDDSQLPKDRFSAERLKGVDSTLKIQPAKLEDSAVYLCASSLGRGQGYTFGSGTRLTVV.

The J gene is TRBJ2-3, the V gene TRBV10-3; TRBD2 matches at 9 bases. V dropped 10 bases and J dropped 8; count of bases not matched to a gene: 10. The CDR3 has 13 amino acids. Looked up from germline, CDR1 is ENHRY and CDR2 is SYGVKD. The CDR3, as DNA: TGTGCCACCCTGAACAGGCGGGAGGGTACGCAGTATTTT. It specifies CATLNRREGTQYF.

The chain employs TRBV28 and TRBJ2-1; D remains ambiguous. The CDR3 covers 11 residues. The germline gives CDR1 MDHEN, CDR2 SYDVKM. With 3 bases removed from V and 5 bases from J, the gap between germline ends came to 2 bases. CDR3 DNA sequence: TGTGCCAGCAGTTTCGACAATGAGCAGTTCTTC. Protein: CASSFDNEQFF. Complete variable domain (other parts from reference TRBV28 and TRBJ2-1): DVKVTQSSRYLVKRTGEKVFLECVQDMDHENMFWYRQDPGLGLRLIYFSYDVKMKEKGDIPEGYSVSREKKERFSLILESASTNQTSMYLCASSFDNEQFFGPGTRLTVL.

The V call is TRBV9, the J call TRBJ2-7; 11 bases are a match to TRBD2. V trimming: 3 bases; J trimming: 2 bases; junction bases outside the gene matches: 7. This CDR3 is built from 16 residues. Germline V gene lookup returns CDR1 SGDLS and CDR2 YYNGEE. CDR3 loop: CASSAHSGRAPYEQYF. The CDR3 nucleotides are TGTGCCAGCAGCGCACATAGCGGGAGGGCCCCCTACGAGCAGTACTTC.

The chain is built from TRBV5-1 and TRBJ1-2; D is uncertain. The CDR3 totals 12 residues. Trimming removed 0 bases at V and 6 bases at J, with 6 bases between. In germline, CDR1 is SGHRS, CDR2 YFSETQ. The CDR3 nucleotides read TGCGCCAGCAGCTTGGTTCGCGATGGCTACACCTTC. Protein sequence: CASSLVRDGYTF.

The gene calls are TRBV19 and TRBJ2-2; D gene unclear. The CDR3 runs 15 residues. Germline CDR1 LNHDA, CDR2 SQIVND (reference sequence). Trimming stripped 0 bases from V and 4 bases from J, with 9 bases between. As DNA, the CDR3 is TGTGCCAGTAGTATAGACGGGTCGATCACCGGGGAGCTGTTTTTT. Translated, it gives CASSIDGSITGELFF.

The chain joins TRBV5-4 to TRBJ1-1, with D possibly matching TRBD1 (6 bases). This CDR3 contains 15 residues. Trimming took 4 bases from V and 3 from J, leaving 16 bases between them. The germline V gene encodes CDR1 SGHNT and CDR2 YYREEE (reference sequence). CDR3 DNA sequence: TGTGCCAGCAGCCCCTTTCAGGGGCGGGACACTGAAGCTTTCTTT. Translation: CASSPFQGRDTEAFF.

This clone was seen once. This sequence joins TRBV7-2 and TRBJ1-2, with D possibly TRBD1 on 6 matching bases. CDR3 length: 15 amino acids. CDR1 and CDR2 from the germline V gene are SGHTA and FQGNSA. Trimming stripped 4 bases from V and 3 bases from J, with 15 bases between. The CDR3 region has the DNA TGTGCCAGCAGCTCTGGACAGCCCGGGGACTATGGCTACACCTTC. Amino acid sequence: CASSSGQPGDYGYTF.

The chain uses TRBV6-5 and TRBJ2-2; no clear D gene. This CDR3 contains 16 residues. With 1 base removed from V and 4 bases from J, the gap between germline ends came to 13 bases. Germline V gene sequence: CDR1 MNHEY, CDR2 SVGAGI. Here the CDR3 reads CASSYYSVTGTGELFF. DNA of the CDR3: TGTGCCAGCAGTTACTATTCAGTCACGGGCACCGGGGAGCTGTTTTTT.

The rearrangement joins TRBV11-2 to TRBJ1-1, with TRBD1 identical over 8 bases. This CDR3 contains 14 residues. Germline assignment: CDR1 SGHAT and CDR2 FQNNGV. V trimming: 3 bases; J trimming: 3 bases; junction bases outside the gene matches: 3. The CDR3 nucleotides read TGTGCCAGCAGCTTGACAGGGGATTACACTGAAGCTTTCTTT. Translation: CASSLTGDYTEAFF.

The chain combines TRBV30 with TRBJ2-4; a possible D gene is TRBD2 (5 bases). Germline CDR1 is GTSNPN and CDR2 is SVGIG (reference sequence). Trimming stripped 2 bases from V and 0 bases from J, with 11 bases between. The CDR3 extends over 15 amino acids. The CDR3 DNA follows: TGTGCCTGGAGTTCGCGGACTCTAGCCAAAAACATTCAGTACTTC. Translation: CAWSSRTLAKNIQYF.

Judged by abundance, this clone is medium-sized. The DNA for the CDR3 is TGTGCCAGCTCACCCCAGGGGGCTAATGAAAAACTGTTTTTT. Translation gives CASSPQGANEKLFF. J is TRBJ1-4 and V is TRBV18, with 7 bases that match TRBD1. The CDR3 loop spans 14 amino acids. Germline values: CDR1 KGHSH, CDR2 LQKENI. The V gene end was trimmed by 3 bases and the J gene end by 3 bases; junction bases not matched to a gene: 1.

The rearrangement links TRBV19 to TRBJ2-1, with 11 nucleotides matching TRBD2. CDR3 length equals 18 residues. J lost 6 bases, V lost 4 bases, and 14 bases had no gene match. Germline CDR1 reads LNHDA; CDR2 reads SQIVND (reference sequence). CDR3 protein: CASSTSSGRHLFRNEQFF. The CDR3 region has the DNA TGTGCCAGTAGTACCTCTAGCGGGAGGCACCTATTCCGCAATGAGCAGTTCTTC. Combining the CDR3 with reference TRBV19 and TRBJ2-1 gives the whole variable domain DGGITQSPKYLFRKEGQNVTLSCEQNLNHDAMYWYRQDPGQGLRLIYYSQIVNDFQKGDIAEGYSVSREKKESFPLTVTSAQKNPTAFYLCASSTSSGRHLFRNEQFFGPGTRLTVL.